The clone carrying this T cell receptor beta chain appeared a few times. The antigen remains unidentified. V was shortened by 2 bases and J by 4 bases, with 14 bases between the two germline ends. Germline V gene lookup returns CDR1 KGHSH and CDR2 LQKENI. This CDR3 has 15 residues. These data belong to a study of CD8 T cells in ankylosing spondylitis. Findings and caveats of the study: In the blood and synovial fluid of reactive arthritis, some motif variants had been previously reported. Disease-linked clones reportedly showed significant enrichment in matched ankylosing spondylitis synovial fluid. Peripheral blood held disease-linked clones only at relatively low frequency, and these were CD8+. A TCR beta motif of fewer than ten highly homologous variants seemed to mark ankylosing spondylitis blood.

Construction of TCR beta libraries was performed using quantitative 5'-RACE with molecular barcodes. TCRdb used MiXCR to reprocess the 5' RACE reads, holding one entry per CDR3 protein. The repertoire holds some 700,000 distinct CDR3 sequences, with around 19% as singletons. Sequenced material: blood, either unsorted or a sorted T cell fraction (not recorded which). The gene calls are TRBV18 and TRBJ1-1, with D uncertain. This sequence originates from a male donor with ankylosing spondylitis. The DNA for the CDR3 is TGTGCCAGCTCACCAGTGGAGGGCATCGGCACTGAAGCTTTCTTT. This encodes CASSPVEGIGTEAFF.